This TCR beta chain originates from a study of T-cell reconstitution after alpha-beta-depleted transplantation in children. The germline CDR1 and CDR2 sequences are SGDLS and YYNGEE. Trimming stripped 0 bases from V and 5 bases from J, with 8 bases between. The CDR3 length is 14 residues. This sample's TCRbeta library carried unique molecular identifier barcodes. TCRdb independently ran MiXCR on the PCR reads; one entry per CDR3 protein. The sample yields roughly 500,000 distinct CDR3 sequences, around a third seen once. This clonotype was sampled from a human donor who donated a stem cell graft to a child with aplastic anemia. This chain joins TRBV9 and TRBJ2-2; D gene ambiguous. This specimen was PBMCs from the stem cell graft donor, taken from the stem cell graft. Here the CDR3 DNA reads TGTGCCAGCAGCGTAGCGGCCACTACCGGGGAGCTGTTTTTT. Residues: CASSVAATTGELFF.